This T cell receptor (beta chain) was profiled in a study of spatial heterogeneity in lung cancer. The time point was: sample taken at primary tumor resection. The cohort: some 73 early-stage, untreated non-small cell lung cancer patients. On this clonotype itself: Its matching antigen is unknown.

Using its own MiXCR run on the 5' RACE reads, TCRdb lists one record per CDR3 protein. The repertoire has under 8,500 distinct CDR3 sequences, about 10% of them found once; the top ten carry approximately 12%. Trimming at V came to 4 bases and at J to 6 bases, leaving 4 bases not matched to a gene. Germline CDR1 and CDR2: WSHSY and SAAADI. This CDR3 has 14 amino acids. Regarding the study as a whole: Mutation counts in tumors were tracked by counts of expanded intratumoral alpha and beta TCRs.

The rearrangement links TRBV10-2 to TRBJ2-1, with 9 bases aligning to TRBD2. The specimen comprised lung tumor tissue, sampled at surgery. The sequence derives from a male donor with early-stage non-small cell lung cancer. DNA for the CDR3: TGCGCCAGCAGTGCCGGGACTAGCCTCAATGAGCAGTTCTTC. It encodes CASSAGTSLNEQFF.